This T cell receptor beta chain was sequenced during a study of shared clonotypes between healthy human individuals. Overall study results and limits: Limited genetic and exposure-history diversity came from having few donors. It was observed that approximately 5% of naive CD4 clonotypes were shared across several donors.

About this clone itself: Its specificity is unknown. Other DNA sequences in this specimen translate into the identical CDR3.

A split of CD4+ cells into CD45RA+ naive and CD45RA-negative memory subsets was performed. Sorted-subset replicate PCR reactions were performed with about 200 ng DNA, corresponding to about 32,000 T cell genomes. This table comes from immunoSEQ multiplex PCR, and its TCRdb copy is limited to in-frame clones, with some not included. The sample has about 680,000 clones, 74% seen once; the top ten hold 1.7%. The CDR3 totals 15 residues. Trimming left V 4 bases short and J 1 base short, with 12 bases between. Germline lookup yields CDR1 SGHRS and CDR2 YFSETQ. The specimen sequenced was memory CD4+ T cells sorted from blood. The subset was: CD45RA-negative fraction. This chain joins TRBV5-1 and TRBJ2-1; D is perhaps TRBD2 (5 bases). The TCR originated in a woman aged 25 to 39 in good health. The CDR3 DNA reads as TGCGCCAGCAGCGTGGCCAGCGGATCCTACAATGAGCAGTTCTTC. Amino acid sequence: CASSVASGSYNEQFF.